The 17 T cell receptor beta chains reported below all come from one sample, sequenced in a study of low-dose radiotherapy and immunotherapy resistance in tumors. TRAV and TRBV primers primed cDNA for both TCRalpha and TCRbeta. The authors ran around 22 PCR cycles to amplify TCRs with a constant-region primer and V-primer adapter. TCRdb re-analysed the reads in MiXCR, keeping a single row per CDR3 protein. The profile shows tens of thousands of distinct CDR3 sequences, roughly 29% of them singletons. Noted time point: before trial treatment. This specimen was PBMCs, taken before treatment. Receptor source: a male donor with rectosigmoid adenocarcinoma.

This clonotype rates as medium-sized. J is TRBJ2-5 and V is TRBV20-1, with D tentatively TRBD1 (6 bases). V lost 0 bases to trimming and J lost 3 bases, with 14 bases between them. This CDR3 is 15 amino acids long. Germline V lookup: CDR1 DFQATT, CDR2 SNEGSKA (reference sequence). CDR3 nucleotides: TGCAGTGCTAGAGATCTAAGACAGGCCGAAGAGACCCAGTACTTC. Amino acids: CSARDLRQAEETQYF.

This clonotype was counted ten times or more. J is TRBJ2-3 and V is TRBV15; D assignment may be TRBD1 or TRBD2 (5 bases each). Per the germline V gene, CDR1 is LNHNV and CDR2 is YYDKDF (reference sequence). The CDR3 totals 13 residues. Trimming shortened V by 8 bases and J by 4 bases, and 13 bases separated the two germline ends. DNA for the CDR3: TGTGCCACCGAATTTGGGGGAGCAGATACGCAGTATTTT. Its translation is CATEFGGADTQYF.

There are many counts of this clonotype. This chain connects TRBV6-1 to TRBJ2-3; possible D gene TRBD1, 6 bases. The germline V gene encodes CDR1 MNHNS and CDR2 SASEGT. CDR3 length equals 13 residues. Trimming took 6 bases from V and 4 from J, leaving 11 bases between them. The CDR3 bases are TGTGCCAGCAGGCTACAGGGCCCAGATACGCAGTATTTT. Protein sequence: CASRLQGPDTQYF.

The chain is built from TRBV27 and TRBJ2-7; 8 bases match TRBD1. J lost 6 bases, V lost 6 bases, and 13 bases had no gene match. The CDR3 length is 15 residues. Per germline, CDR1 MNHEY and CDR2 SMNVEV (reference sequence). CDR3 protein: CASRRTAGGEPEQYF. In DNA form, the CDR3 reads TGTGCCAGCAGGAGAACTGCAGGGGGCGAACCCGAGCAGTACTTC.

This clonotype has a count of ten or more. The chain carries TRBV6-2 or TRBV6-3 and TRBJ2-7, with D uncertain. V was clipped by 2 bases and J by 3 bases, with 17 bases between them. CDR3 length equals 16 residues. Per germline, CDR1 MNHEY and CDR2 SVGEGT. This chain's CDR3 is CASSYPRAPWGYEQYF. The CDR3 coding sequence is TGTGCCAGCAGTTACCCCCGGGCCCCCTGGGGCTACGAGCAGTACTTC.

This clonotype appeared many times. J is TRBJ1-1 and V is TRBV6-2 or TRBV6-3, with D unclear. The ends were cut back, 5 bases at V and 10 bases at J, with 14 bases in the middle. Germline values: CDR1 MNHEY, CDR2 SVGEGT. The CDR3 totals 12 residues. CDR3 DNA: TGTGCCAGCAGTGGAGAGACCTCAGCAGCTTTCTTT. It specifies CASSGETSAAFF.

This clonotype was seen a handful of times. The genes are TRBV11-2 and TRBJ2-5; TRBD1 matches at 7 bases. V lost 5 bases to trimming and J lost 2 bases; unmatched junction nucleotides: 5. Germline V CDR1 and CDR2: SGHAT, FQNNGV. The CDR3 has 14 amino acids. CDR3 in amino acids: CASSPGQSQETQYF. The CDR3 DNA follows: TGTGCCAGCAGCCCGGGACAGTCACAAGAGACCCAGTACTTC.

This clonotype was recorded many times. Here the CDR3 DNA reads TGTGCCAGCAGTTCGCCCGCAGGCTTAGGGGCCAACGTCCTGACTTTC. Translation: CASSSPAGLGANVLTF. V gene TRBV28 combines with J gene TRBJ2-6; no reliable D call. The V gene lost 4 bases and the J gene lost 4 bases, with 14 bases spanning the gap. The CDR3 has 16 amino acids. The germline CDR1 and CDR2 sequences are MDHEN and SYDVKM. Full variable domain (rest looked up from reference TRBV28 and TRBJ2-6): DVKVTQSSRYLVKRTGEKVFLECVQDMDHENMFWYRQDPGLGLRLIYFSYDVKMKEKGDIPEGYSVSREKKERFSLILESASTNQTSMYLCASSSPAGLGANVLTFGAGSRLTVL.

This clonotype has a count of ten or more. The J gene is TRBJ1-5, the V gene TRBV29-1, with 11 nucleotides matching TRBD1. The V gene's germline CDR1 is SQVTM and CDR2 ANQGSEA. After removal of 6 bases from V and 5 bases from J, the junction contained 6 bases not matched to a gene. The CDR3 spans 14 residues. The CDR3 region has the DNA TGCAGCGTGACAGGACAGGGGGCTCATCAGCCCCAGCATTTT. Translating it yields CSVTGQGAHQPQHF.

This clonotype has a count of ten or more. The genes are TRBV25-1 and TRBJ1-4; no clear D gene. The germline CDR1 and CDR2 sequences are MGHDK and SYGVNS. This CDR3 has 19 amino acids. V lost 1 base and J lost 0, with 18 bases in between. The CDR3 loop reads CASSELGYGRPATNEKLFF. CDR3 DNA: TGTGCCAGCAGTGAATTAGGATATGGGAGGCCTGCAACTAATGAAAAACTGTTTTTT.

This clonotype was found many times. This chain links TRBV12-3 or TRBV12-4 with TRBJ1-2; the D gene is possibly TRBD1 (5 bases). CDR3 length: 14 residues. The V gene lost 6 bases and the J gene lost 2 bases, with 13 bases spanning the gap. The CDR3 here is CASRTQAGNYGYTF. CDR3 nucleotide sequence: TGTGCCAGCAGAACTCAAGCAGGGAACTATGGCTACACCTTC.

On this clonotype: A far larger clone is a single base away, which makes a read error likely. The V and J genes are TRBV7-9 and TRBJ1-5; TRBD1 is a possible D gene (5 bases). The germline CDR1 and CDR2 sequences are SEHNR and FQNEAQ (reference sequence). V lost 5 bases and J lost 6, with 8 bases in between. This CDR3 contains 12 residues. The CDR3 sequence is CASSTRGQPQHF. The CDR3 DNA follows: TGTGCCAGCAGCACAAGGGGTCAGCCCCAGCATTTT. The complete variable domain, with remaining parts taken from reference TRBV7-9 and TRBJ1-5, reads DTGVSQNPRHKITKRGQNVTFRCDPISEHNRLYWYRQTLGQGPEFLTYFQNEAQLEKSRLLSDRFSAERPKGSFSTLEIQRTEQGDSAMYLCASSTRGQPQHFGDGTRLSIL.

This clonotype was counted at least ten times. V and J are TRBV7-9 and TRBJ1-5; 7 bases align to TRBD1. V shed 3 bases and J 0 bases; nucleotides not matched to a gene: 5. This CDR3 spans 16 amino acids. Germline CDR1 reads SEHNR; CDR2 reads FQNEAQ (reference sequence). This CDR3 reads CASSFATGRSNQPQHF. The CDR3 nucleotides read TGTGCCAGCAGCTTCGCGACAGGGCGTAGCAATCAGCCCCAGCATTTT.

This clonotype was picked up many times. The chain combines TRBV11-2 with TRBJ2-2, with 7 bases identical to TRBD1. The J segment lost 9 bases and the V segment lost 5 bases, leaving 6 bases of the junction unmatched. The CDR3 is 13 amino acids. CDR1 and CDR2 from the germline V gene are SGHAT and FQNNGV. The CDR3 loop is CASSPDRLRELFF. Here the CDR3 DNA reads TGTGCCAGCAGCCCGGACAGGCTCCGGGAGCTGTTTTTT.

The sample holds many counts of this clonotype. CDR3 sequence (DNA): TGCGCCAGCAGCCAAGTTCCCGGGGGCGAGCAGTACTTC. Protein sequence: CASSQVPGGEQYF. The chain uses TRBV4-3 and TRBJ2-7; D might be TRBD2 (6 bases). The CDR3 runs 13 residues. CDR1 is LGHNA, CDR2 YSLEER, per germline. Trimming shortened V by 1 base and J by 6 bases, and 10 bases separated the two germline ends.

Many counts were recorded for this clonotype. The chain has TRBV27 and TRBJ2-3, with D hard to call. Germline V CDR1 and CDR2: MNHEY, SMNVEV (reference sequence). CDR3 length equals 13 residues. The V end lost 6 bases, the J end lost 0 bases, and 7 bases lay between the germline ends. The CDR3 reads CASRSASTDTQYF. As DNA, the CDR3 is TGTGCCAGCAGATCGGCGAGCACAGATACGCAGTATTTT.

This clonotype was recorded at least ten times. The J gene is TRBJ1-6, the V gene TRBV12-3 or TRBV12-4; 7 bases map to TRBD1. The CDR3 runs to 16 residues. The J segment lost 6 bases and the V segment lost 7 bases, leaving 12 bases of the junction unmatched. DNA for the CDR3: TGTGCCAGCACCCCCAATATCGGGACAGCTAATTCACCCCTCCACTTT. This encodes CASTPNIGTANSPLHF.